Listed here are 21 T cell receptor beta chains from one sample, sequenced in a study of human T cells and chemical hapten exposure. Time point here: pre-sensitization, week 0. Specified treatment: therapeutic diphenylcyclopropenone sensitization with weekly scalp DPC. A single record per CDR3 protein comes from TCRdb applying MiXCR to the RACE reads. Altogether about 380,000 distinct CDR3 sequences are present, 4.5% to 6% being singletons, with the ten largest covering 2.5% to 3%. The input for sequencing was whole blood, taken in connection with sensitization to the hapten diphenylcyclopropenone (DPC). These TCRs come from a woman aged 50 to 65 with alopecia areata. Some clones in this sample may be carry-over from other donors' samples.

This clonotype was detected ten times or more. The chain links TRBV28 to TRBJ1-4; 9 bases are a match to TRBD1. The CDR3 loop spans 15 amino acids. V shed 6 bases, J shed 0 bases, and the junction held 2 bases outside the gene matches. Germline CDR1 and CDR2: MDHEN and SYDVKM. The CDR3 sequence: CASSGTGTTNEKLFF. DNA of the CDR3: TGTGCCAGCAGCGGGACAGGGACAACTAATGAAAAACTGTTTTTT.

The chain links TRBV4-3 to TRBJ2-7; D possibly uses TRBD1 or TRBD2 (5 bases each). The germline V gene encodes CDR1 LGHNA and CDR2 YSLEER. V lost 4 bases to trimming and J lost 2 bases, with 12 bases between them. CDR3 length: 14 amino acids. CDR3 protein: CASSPGRSAYEQYF. DNA for the CDR3: TGCGCCAGCAGCCCGGGACGGAGTGCCTACGAGCAGTACTTC.

This chain links TRBV2 with TRBJ1-1; D uncertain. The V end was cut by 9 bases, the J end by 10 bases, with 6 bases between. There are 8 residues in the CDR3. Per germline, CDR1 SNHLY and CDR2 FYNNEI. CDR3 DNA: TGTGCCAGTCATTTAGCTTTCTTT. This codes for CASHLAFF.

This clonotype occurred many times. The chain links TRBV20-1 to TRBJ2-1, with D possibly being TRBD2 (5 bases). This CDR3 is 11 amino acids long. CDR1 and CDR2 (germline): DFQATT, SNEGSKA (reference sequence). V was cut by 2 bases and J by 13 bases, with 12 bases left in between. Here the CDR3 DNA reads TGCAGTGCTAGAACCGAGGACTTACAGTTCTTC. Protein sequence: CSARTEDLQFF.

The genes are TRBV20-1 and TRBJ2-3; D ambiguous. CDR1 and CDR2 from the germline V gene are DFQATT and SNEGSKA (reference sequence). The CDR3 has 12 amino acids. The germline V and J ends were trimmed by 0 bases and 5 bases, with 6 bases remaining between them. The CDR3 is CSARETVDTQYF. CDR3 nucleotides: TGCAGTGCTAGAGAGACCGTAGATACGCAGTATTTT.

On this clonotype itself: Since a much larger clone is just one base distant, this may be a read error. J is TRBJ2-1 and V is TRBV9; D call uncertain. V shed 5 bases and J shed 3 bases, with 15 bases lying between them. The germline CDR1 and CDR2 sequences are SGDLS and YYNGEE. CDR3 length: 15 amino acids. The CDR3 sequence is CASRPDRGFYNEQFF. In nucleotides, the CDR3 is TGTGCCAGCAGACCCGACCGCGGCTTCTACAATGAGCAGTTCTTC.

This clonotype showed up many times. The chain links TRBV9 to TRBJ2-1; D possibly corresponds to TRBD2 (6 bases). With 5 bases removed from V and 8 bases from J, the gap between germline ends came to 20 bases. The V gene's germline CDR1 is SGDLS and CDR2 YYNGEE. The CDR3 totals 15 residues. DNA for the CDR3: TGTGCCAGCAGTCAGAAGACGGGAGAAGCGTATGAGCAGTTCTTC. It codes for CASSQKTGEAYEQFF.

This clonotype has ten or more counts. The V and J genes are TRBV12-3 or TRBV12-4 and TRBJ2-7, with TRBD2 identical over 11 bases. V lost 6 bases and J lost 6; bases outside the gene matches: 7. This CDR3 has 14 amino acids. This chain's CDR3 is CASSRSGRDREQYF. The CDR3 coding sequence is TGTGCCAGCAGCCGTAGCGGGAGGGACCGCGAGCAGTACTTC.

The table lists this clonotype with many counts. The chain combines TRBV20-1 with TRBJ1-1; TRBD1 matches at 7 bases. Germline CDR1 reads DFQATT; CDR2 reads SNEGSKA (reference sequence). The CDR3 spans 15 residues. V dropped 0 bases and J dropped 0; count of bases not matched to a gene: 4. The CDR3 DNA sequence: TGCAGTGCTAGAGATGGGACAGCCATGAACACTGAAGCTTTCTTT. Translated: CSARDGTAMNTEAFF.

To note about this clonotype: A junction end diverges from the germline sequence, so it may reflect a read error. The chain recombines TRBV3-1 with TRBJ1-1; unclear D gene. Germline V gene data show CDR1 as LGHDT and CDR2 as YNNKEL (reference sequence). The CDR3 runs 13 residues. CDR3 in amino acids: CASSQSGNAEAFF. The CDR3 DNA reads TGTGCCAGCAGCCAGAGCGGGAACGCTGAAGCTTTCTTT.

This clonotype was detected a few times. The chain couples TRBV20-1 to TRBJ2-1; TRBD2 matches 14 bases. The germline V gene has CDR1 DFQATT and CDR2 SNEGSKA (reference sequence). This CDR3 is 15 amino acids long. Trimming at V came to 5 bases and at J to 9 bases, leaving 9 bases not matched to a gene. The CDR3 coding sequence is TGCAGTGCTTACCGACTAGCGGGGGGGCCTACTGAGCAGTTCTTC. Translating gives CSAYRLAGGPTEQFF.

The J gene is TRBJ2-7, the V gene TRBV7-6, with 7 bases that match TRBD1. CDR1 is SGHVS, CDR2 FNYEAQ, per germline. After removal of 1 base from V and 1 base from J, the junction contained 4 bases not matched to a gene. This CDR3 comprises 15 residues. The CDR3 DNA reads as TGTGCCAGCAGCTTAGAGACAGGGCGATCCTACGAGCAGTACTTC. It encodes CASSLETGRSYEQYF. Complete variable domain (other parts from reference TRBV7-6 and TRBJ2-7): GAGVSQSPRYKVTKRGQDVALRCDPISGHVSLYWYRQALGQGPEFLTYFNYEAQQDKSGLPNDRFSAERPEGSISTLTIQRTEQRDSAMYRCASSLETGRSYEQYFGPGTRLTVT.

This clonotype came up a few times. The genes are TRBV12-3 or TRBV12-4 and TRBJ2-3, with 10 bases lining up with TRBD2. Trimming removed 3 bases from V and 4 bases from J; junction bases left unmatched: 10. The CDR3 is 17 amino acids. The CDR3 region has the DNA TGTGCCAGCAGTTTCACTAGCGGGACCTTTCTCCCAGATACGCAGTATTTT. It translates to CASSFTSGTFLPDTQYF.

This clonotype came up many times. The chain couples TRBV3-1 to TRBJ2-3; TRBD1 matches 9 bases. Germline V CDR1 and CDR2: LGHDT, YNNKEL (reference sequence). The CDR3 covers 17 residues. The J segment lost 5 bases and the V segment lost 1 base, leaving 10 bases of the junction unmatched. CDR3 nucleotide sequence: TGTGCCAGCAGCCAAGTACGGGGACAGGGTGGTGAAGATACGCAGTATTTT. Its translation: CASSQVRGQGGEDTQYF.

This clonotype has at least ten counts. The J gene is TRBJ2-1, the V gene TRBV14; 10 bases agree with TRBD2. The CDR3 has 15 residues. V gave up 7 bases and J gave up 8 bases; unmatched junction bases: 11. The germline CDR1 and CDR2 sequences are SGHDN and FVKESK. As DNA, the CDR3 is TGTGCCAGCAACTTAGCGGGGGGCACGAACCATGAGCAGTTCTTC. This sequence encodes CASNLAGGTNHEQFF. The full variable domain, its missing parts supplied by reference TRBV14 and TRBJ2-1, is EAGVTQFPSHSVIEKGQTVTLRCDPISGHDNLYWYRRVMGKEIKFLLHFVKESKQDESGMPNNRFLAERTGGTYSTLKVQPAELEDSGVYFCASNLAGGTNHEQFFGPGTRLTVL.

This clonotype was counted only a few times. The CDR3 loop reads CSAMGDFPKNEQFF. As DNA, the CDR3 is TGCAGTGCTATGGGGGACTTCCCCAAGAATGAGCAGTTCTTC. The chain joins TRBV20-1 to TRBJ2-1; TRBD2 is a possible D gene (6 bases). The CDR3 loop spans 14 amino acids. CDR1 is DFQATT and CDR2 is SNEGSKA in the germline V gene (reference sequence). The V gene lost 4 bases and the J gene lost 7 bases, with 17 bases spanning the gap.

This clonotype was found a few times. The CDR3 here is CSARAGLAGVGEQFF. The CDR3 DNA follows: TGCAGTGCTAGGGCCGGACTAGCGGGAGTGGGTGAGCAGTTCTTC. The chain couples TRBV20-1 to TRBJ2-1, with 13 bases that match TRBD2. Germline lookup yields CDR1 DFQATT and CDR2 SNEGSKA (reference sequence). The CDR3 has 15 amino acids. The ends lost 3 bases at V and 9 bases at J; junction bases unmatched: 8.

This clonotype was detected ten times or more. This chain uses TRBV29-1 with TRBJ1-1; TRBD1 matches at 8 bases. Losses at the gene ends were 3 bases for V and 7 bases for J; bases not matched to a gene: 7. The CDR3 totals 13 residues. Per germline, CDR1 SQVTM and CDR2 ANQGSEA. CDR3 in DNA: TGCAGCGTTGACGGACAGGGTTTCGGTGAAGCTTTCTTT. Protein product: CSVDGQGFGEAFF.

This clonotype has at least ten counts. The chain couples TRBV3-1 to TRBJ1-4; TRBD1 might be the D (5 bases). V lost 0 bases, J lost 4 bases, and 9 bases lay in between. The germline gives CDR1 LGHDT, CDR2 YNNKEL (reference sequence). This CDR3 is 15 amino acids long. DNA for the CDR3: TGTGCCAGCAGCCAAGAAGGGACCGGTAATGAAAAACTGTTTTTT. Protein sequence: CASSQEGTGNEKLFF.

This clonotype has only a few counts. This chain links TRBV2 with TRBJ2-3; TRBD2 aligns across 12 bases. CDR3 size: 17 residues. V was clipped by 4 bases and J by 0 bases; unmatched bases: 5. The germline gives CDR1 SNHLY, CDR2 FYNNEI. This CDR3 reads CASSGLAGDPSTDTQYF. The CDR3 nucleotides read TGTGCCAGCAGTGGACTAGCGGGGGATCCTAGCACAGATACGCAGTATTTT.

The chain joins TRBV7-9 to TRBJ2-7, with a tentative D call TRBD1 (5 bases). The germline V gene has CDR1 SEHNR and CDR2 FQNEAQ (reference sequence). CDR3 size: 10 residues. V lost 11 bases and J 6 bases, leaving 11 bases between the germline ends. The CDR3 spells CAAGAPEQYF. DNA of the CDR3: TGTGCCGCTGGGGCCCCCGAGCAGTACTTC. Full variable domain (outside the CDR3, taken from reference TRBV7-9 and TRBJ2-7): DTGVSQNPRHKITKRGQNVTFRCDPISEHNRLYWYRQTLGQGPEFLTYFQNEAQLEKSRLLSDRFSAERPKGSFSTLEIQRTEQGDSAMYLCAAGAPEQYFGPGTRLTVT.